Listed below are T cell receptor beta chains from one sample, sequenced in a study of cytotoxic CD8 clonotypes in ibrutinib-treated CLL. Measured with immunoSEQ multiplex PCR; TCRdb has only the in-frame clones, and not every one. In the table there are 65,000 to 80,000 clones, roughly 85% of which are singletons. Material: PBMCs, obtained after 24 months of ibrutinib treatment. All receptors derive from a human donor with chronic lymphocytic leukemia. CDR3s include the opening cysteine and the closing phenylalanine or tryptophan. The D gene is left open where the match is weak. Only part of the rows carry a size: once, few, many, or a class if the clone is expanded.

abundance	d_gene	v_gene	j_gene	CDR3aa	CDR3nt
NA	TRBD2	TRBV25-1	TRBJ2-3	CASSESGRAATDTQYF	TGTGCCAGCAGTGAGAGCGGGAGGGCCGCCACAGATACGCAGTATTTT
NA	NA	TRBV6-5	TRBJ2-2	CASSYNTGELFF	TGTGCCAGCAGTTACAACACCGGGGAGCTGTTTTTT
NA	TRBD1	TRBV19	TRBJ2-1	CASSGRQGAGYNEQFF	TGTGCCAGTAGTGGGAGACAGGGGGCCGGCTACAATGAGCAGTTCTTC
NA	TRBD1	TRBV7-9	TRBJ2-7	CASSLDRGDREQYF	TGTGCCAGCAGCTTGGACAGGGGAGATCGCGAGCAGTACTTC
NA	TRBD2	TRBV5-1	TRBJ2-1	CASSWTSGSRYNEQFF	TGCGCCAGCAGCTGGACTAGCGGGAGTAGGTACAATGAGCAGTTCTTC
NA	TRBD2	TRBV11-2	TRBJ2-3	CASSLVASGIKQITDTQYF	TGTGCCAGCAGCTTAGTCGCTAGCGGGATAAAACAGATCACAGATACGCAGTATTTT
NA	NA	TRBV4-1	TRBJ2-7	CASSQGQGIAYEQYF	TGCGCCAGCAGCCAAGGGCAGGGTATCGCCTACGAGCAGTACTTC
NA	TRBD1	TRBV18	TRBJ1-3	CASSLLDRPSSGNTIYF	TGTGCCAGCTCACTATTGGACAGGCCCAGCTCTGGAAACACCATATATTTT
NA	TRBD1	TRBV7-9	TRBJ1-1	CASSLNRGLSAEAFF	TGTGCCAGCAGCTTAAACAGGGGGCTCTCGGCTGAAGCTTTCTTT
NA	TRBD1	TRBV6-5	TRBJ1-2	CAGSYPTGAGYTF	TGTGCCGGCAGTTACCCGACAGGGGCTGGCTACACCTTC
NA	TRBD2	TRBV7-2	TRBJ2-7	CASSLGTSGSYEQYF	TGTGCCAGCAGCCTGGGGACTAGCGGGAGCTACGAGCAGTACTTC
few	TRBD1	TRBV4-1	TRBJ2-3	CASDTPGQGTDTQYF	TGCGCCAGCGATACCCCGGGACAGGGCACAGATACGCAGTATTTT
once	NA	TRBV15	TRBJ1-2	CATSRDLVIPNYGYTF	TGTGCCACCAGCAGAGATTTGGTTATCCCTAACTATGGCTACACCTTC
NA	NA	TRBV7-6	TRBJ1-1	CASTRPGGMNTEAFF	TGTGCCAGCACCCGCCCGGGAGGCATGAACACTGAAGCTTTCTTT
NA	TRBD2	TRBV6-5	TRBJ2-3	CASSLAGTQYF	TGTGCCAGCAGTCTAGCGGGAACGCAGTATTTT
NA	NA	TRBV14	TRBJ2-2	CASSPQVATGELFF	TGTGCCAGCAGCCCCCAAGTGGCCACCGGGGAGCTGTTTTTT
NA	NA	TRBV13	TRBJ2-1	CASSATASSYNEQFF	TGTGCCAGCAGCGCAACAGCTAGCTCCTACAATGAGCAGTTCTTC
NA	NA	TRBV2	TRBJ2-1	CASSGDRGFF	TGTGCCAGCAGTGGGGACCGCGGGTTCTTC
NA	NA	TRBV5-6	TRBJ1-5	CASSLRVSNQPQHF	TGTGCCAGCAGCTTGAGGGTTAGCAATCAGCCCCAGCATTTT
NA	NA	TRBV28	TRBJ2-3	CASSFGGIRADTQYF	TGTGCCAGCAGTTTTGGCGGGATTCGCGCAGATACGCAGTATTTT
NA	NA	TRBV6-4	TRBJ1-4	CASSEGSSTNEKLFF	TGTGCCAGCAGTGAAGGCAGCTCAACTAATGAAAAACTGTTTTTT
NA	TRBD2	TRBV2	TRBJ2-3	CASSEGTSGRAGDTQYF	TGTGCCAGCAGTGAAGGGACTAGCGGGAGGGCGGGAGATACGCAGTATTTT
NA	NA	TRBV2	TRBJ2-3	CASSRLGSTDTQYF	TGTGCCAGCAGCCGTCTAGGAAGCACAGATACGCAGTATTTT
NA	TRBD2	TRBV11-1	TRBJ2-6	CASSPTSGGNSGANVLTF	TGTGCCAGCAGCCCTACTAGCGGAGGGAACTCTGGGGCCAACGTCCTGACTTTC
many	NA	TRBV7-9	TRBJ2-2	CASSPGAGAGELFF	TGTGCCAGCAGTCCGGGGGCCGGGGCCGGGGAGCTGTTTTTT
NA	TRBD2	TRBV5-6	TRBJ2-1	CASSIGTSGRNEQFF	TGTGCCAGCAGCATCGGGACTAGCGGGAGGAATGAGCAGTTCTTC
NA	TRBD2	TRBV7-3	TRBJ2-3	CASSPGLAWDTQYF	TGTGCCAGCAGCCCAGGACTAGCTTGGGATACGCAGTATTTT